Listed here are 27 T cell receptor beta chains from one sample, sequenced in a study of T cell responses to AZD1222 COVID-19 vaccine. Using immunoSEQ multiplex PCR, the repertoire was profiled, and TCRdb retains in-frame clones only, with some absent. The sample yields approximately 96,000 clones, around nine tenths seen once. The material was peripheral blood, obtained 28 days after the second AZD1222 dose. These receptors all come from an adult who received the AZD1222 COVID-19 vaccine.

The chain is built from TRBV19 and TRBJ1-4, with TRBD1 matching over 7 bases. The CDR3 runs to 17 residues. With 1 base clipped from V and 4 bases from J, the junction kept 9 bases outside the gene matches. Germline V CDR1 and CDR2: LNHDA, SQIVND (reference sequence). DNA for the CDR3: TGTGCCAGTAGTATAGGACGGTCGGGACAGTTTAATGAAAAACTGTTTTTT. Translating gives CASSIGRSGQFNEKLFF.

The chain couples TRBV25-1 to TRBJ1-2; 9 nucleotides line up with TRBD1. Germline V gene lookup returns CDR1 MGHDK and CDR2 SYGVNS. The J segment lost 6 bases and the V segment lost 0 bases, leaving 2 bases of the junction unmatched. The CDR3 contains 14 residues. The DNA of the CDR3 is TGTGCCAGCAGTGAATACAACAGGGGGCATGGCTACACCTTC. Its protein product is CASSEYNRGHGYTF.

The gene calls are TRBV2 and TRBJ2-5; D unclear. The CDR3 covers 12 residues. Germline V CDR1 and CDR2: SNHLY, FYNNEI. V was trimmed by 7 bases and J by 4 bases, leaving 10 bases between them. The CDR3 coding sequence is TGTGCCAGCACCTCTGTTGGAGAGACCCAGTACTTC. It specifies CASTSVGETQYF. The entire variable domain, with the rest obtained from reference TRBV2 and TRBJ2-5, is as follows: EPEVTQTPSHQVTQMGQEVILRCVPISNHLYFYWYRQILGQKVEFLVSFYNNEISEKSEIFDDQFSVERPDGSNFTLKIRSTKLEDSAMYFCASTSVGETQYFGPGTRLLVL.

The V call is TRBV4-1, the J call TRBJ1-1, with TRBD1 as a possible D gene (6 bases). CDR3 length equals 15 residues. V was clipped by 2 bases and J by 8 bases, with 18 bases between them. The germline V gene has CDR1 MGHRA and CDR2 YSYEKL. The CDR3 nucleotides are TGCGCCAGCAGCCAAATAAGGCAGGGGTTAGAGGAAGCTTTCTTT. It specifies CASSQIRQGLEEAFF.

This chain links TRBV3-1 (or the pseudogene TRBV3-2) with TRBJ1-2; tentatively, D is TRBD1 (5 bases). CDR1 is LGHDT and CDR2 is YNNKEL in the germline V gene (reference sequence). V was shortened by 4 bases and J by 3 bases, with 12 bases between the two germline ends. The CDR3 runs 14 residues. CDR3 region: CASSPTGTDYGYTF. The CDR3 coding sequence is TGTGCCAGCAGCCCAACCGGGACCGACTATGGCTACACCTTC.

V and J are TRBV9 and TRBJ1-1; D not resolved. This CDR3 region has 16 residues. Per germline, CDR1 SGDLS and CDR2 YYNGEE. The V gene lost 0 bases and the J gene lost 5 bases, with 17 bases spanning the gap. CDR3 sequence (DNA): TGTGCCAGCAGCGTAGGCGGTATGTCTTTTGAGACTGAAGCTTTCTTT. It specifies CASSVGGMSFETEAFF.

The V and J genes are TRBV9 and TRBJ2-7, with TRBD1 matching 8 bases. CDR3 length equals 18 residues. CDR1 SGDLS and CDR2 YYNGEE come from the germline V gene. V lost 0 bases, J lost 3 bases, and 14 bases stayed unmatched. This CDR3 is CASSVDGTGGTFNYEQYF. CDR3 DNA sequence: TGTGCCAGCAGCGTAGACGGTACAGGGGGAACGTTTAACTACGAGCAGTACTTC.

The chain has TRBV7-3 and TRBJ2-5; no reliable D call. The V end lost 2 bases, the J end lost 7 bases, and 14 bases lay between the germline ends. CDR3 length: 14 amino acids. Germline lookup yields CDR1 SGHTA and CDR2 FQGTGA. CDR3 residues: CASSLSRELGTQYF. CDR3 sequence (DNA): TGTGCCAGCAGCTTATCTCGTGAATTGGGGACCCAGTACTTC. Based on the CDR3 plus reference TRBV7-3 and TRBJ2-5, the full variable domain is GAGVSQTPSNKVTEKGKYVELRCDPISGHTALYWYRQSLGQGPEFLIYFQGTGAADDSGLPNDRFFAVRPEGSVSTLKIQRTERGDSAVYLCASSLSRELGTQYFGPGTRLLVL.

The chain links TRBV5-4 to TRBJ2-7, with D uncertain. This CDR3 has 14 amino acids. V was pared by 1 base and J by 5 bases, with 13 bases between. CDR1 and CDR2 from the germline V gene are SGHNT and YYREEE (reference sequence). CDR3: CASSLKNRVDEQYF. DNA of the CDR3: TGTGCCAGCAGCTTGAAGAACAGAGTCGACGAGCAGTACTTC.

V is TRBV18 and J is TRBJ2-1; 7 positions agree with TRBD1. J gave up 4 bases and V 3 bases, and 3 bases lay outside the gene matches. This CDR3 contains 14 residues. Germline V lookup: CDR1 KGHSH, CDR2 LQKENI. CDR3 sequence reads: CASSPDRLYNEQFF. Here the CDR3 DNA reads TGTGCCAGCTCACCGGACAGGTTGTACAATGAGCAGTTCTTC.

This chain joins TRBV7-2 and TRBJ1-1, with D possibly being TRBD1 (6 bases). From germline, CDR1 is SGHTA and CDR2 FQGNSA. The CDR3 covers 15 residues. The V and J ends lost 1 base and 3 bases respectively, with 12 bases between them. In nucleotides, the CDR3 is TGTGCCAGCAGCTTAGGGGTGAACAGGGACACTGAAGCTTTCTTT. Its translation: CASSLGVNRDTEAFF.

The chain combines TRBV6-5 with TRBJ2-3; D is ambiguous. V lost 0 bases to trimming and J lost 7 bases, with 14 bases between them. Germline V lookup: CDR1 MNHEY, CDR2 SVGAGI. The CDR3 covers 15 residues. Written as DNA, the CDR3 is TGTGCCAGCAGTTACTCGAAATTTCTTTCTAATACGCAGTATTTT. Residues: CASSYSKFLSNTQYF.

This clone is medium-sized in the sample. V is TRBV30 and J is TRBJ2-7; no definite D call. The CDR3 length is 14 residues. Germline CDR1 reads GTSNPN; CDR2 reads SVGIG (reference sequence). Deletions cut 0 bases from V and 2 bases from J, with 11 bases between. This chain's CDR3 is CAWSVGYVPYEQYF. CDR3 nucleotide sequence: TGTGCCTGGAGTGTGGGCTATGTCCCCTACGAGCAGTACTTC.

The chain is built from TRBV5-4 and TRBJ2-7; TRBD2 might be the D (5 bases). There are 16 residues in the CDR3. CDR1 is SGHNT and CDR2 is YYREEE in the germline V gene (reference sequence). Trimming cost V 0 bases and J 2 bases, with 15 bases left between them. CDR3 amino acids: CASSLASGNFAYEQYF. The DNA of the CDR3 is TGTGCCAGCAGCTTGGCCTCGGGGAATTTTGCCTACGAGCAGTACTTC.

The rearrangement joins TRBV5-1 to TRBJ1-6; tentative D call: TRBD1 (6 bases). The CDR3 extends over 16 amino acids. The germline CDR1 and CDR2 sequences are SGHRS and YFSETQ. V was shortened by 0 bases and J by 3 bases, with 10 bases between the two germline ends. The CDR3 here is CASSLGRGNYNSPLHF. The CDR3 DNA reads as TGCGCCAGCAGCTTGGGCAGGGGAAACTATAATTCACCCCTCCACTTT.

The V call is TRBV7-9, the J call TRBJ2-3; D tentatively fits TRBD1 or TRBD2 (6 bases each). Trimming cost V 5 bases and J 3 bases, with 18 bases left between them. Germline CDR1 and CDR2: SEHNR and FQNEAQ (reference sequence). The length of the CDR3 is 16 residues. The CDR3 region is CASSAPPGAGTDTQYF. The CDR3 DNA reads as TGTGCCAGCAGCGCCCCCCCAGGGGCGGGAACAGATACGCAGTATTTT.

In the case of this clone: The sample carries other DNA sequences with the same CDR3. V gene TRBV7-9 combines with J gene TRBJ1-1; 8 nucleotides match TRBD1. This CDR3 region has 14 residues. Unmatched junction bases numbered 2, after V lost 4 bases and J lost 1 base. Germline CDR1 and CDR2: SEHNR and FQNEAQ (reference sequence). This CDR3 is CASSSGQGNTEAFF. The CDR3, as DNA: TGTGCCAGCAGCTCCGGACAGGGGAACACTGAAGCTTTCTTT.

The table lists this clone with a few counts. The genes are TRBV12-3 or TRBV12-4 and TRBJ1-1, with D hard to call. The CDR3 extends over 11 amino acids. The V gene lost 5 bases and the J gene lost 6 bases, with 7 bases spanning the gap. The CDR3 DNA sequence: TGTGCCAGCAGTGGACTCGCTGAAGCTTTCTTT. This sequence encodes CASSGLAEAFF.

The chain uses TRBV4-1 and TRBJ1-1; D remains unclear. V lost 2 bases and J lost 1, with 8 bases in between. Germline CDR1 is MGHRA and CDR2 is YSYEKL. This CDR3 region has 14 residues. The CDR3 protein is CASSQNQPNTEAFF. CDR3 nucleotides: TGCGCCAGCAGCCAAAACCAGCCGAACACTGAAGCTTTCTTT.

This chain links TRBV2 with TRBJ1-1; D is undetermined. Looked up from germline, CDR1 is SNHLY and CDR2 is FYNNEI. Trimming shortened V by 6 bases and J by 6 bases, and 11 bases separated the two germline ends. This CDR3 contains 12 residues. CDR3 nucleotide sequence: TGTGCCAGCAGGGGGAGGACCGCTGAAGCTTTCTTT. Translating gives CASRGRTAEAFF.

V is TRBV18 and J is TRBJ2-7, with D possibly being TRBD2 (6 bases). Germline values: CDR1 KGHSH, CDR2 LQKENI. The germline V and J ends were trimmed by 0 bases and 1 base, with 10 bases remaining between them. This CDR3 comprises 15 residues. The CDR3 region has the DNA TGTGCCAGCTCACCACCGGGACTGAAGTCCTACGAGCAGTACTTC. Its protein is CASSPPGLKSYEQYF.

This rearrangement joins TRBV19 to TRBJ2-1; D ambiguous. The V end lost 7 bases, the J end lost 7 bases, and 8 bases lay between the germline ends. CDR1 is LNHDA, CDR2 SQIVND, per germline (reference sequence). The CDR3 totals 11 residues. CDR3: CASKVRNEQFF. The CDR3 nucleotides read TGTGCCAGTAAGGTGCGGAATGAGCAGTTCTTC.

The CDR3 region is CASSQGRTSGGRGETQYF. CDR3 DNA: TGTGCCAGCAGCCAAGGCCGGACTAGCGGGGGAAGGGGAGAGACCCAGTACTTC. The chain recombines TRBV3-1 (or the pseudogene TRBV3-2) with TRBJ2-5, with 13 bases lining up with TRBD2. Trimming at V came to 1 base and at J to 4 bases, leaving 9 bases not matched to a gene. This CDR3 is 18 amino acids long. Germline-derived CDR1 and CDR2 are LGHDT and YNNKEL (reference sequence).

The chain recombines TRBV4-1 with TRBJ1-6; D gene ambiguous. This CDR3 is built from 13 residues. V lost 6 bases and J lost 8, with 11 bases in between. Germline loops: CDR1 MGHRA, CDR2 YSYEKL. The CDR3 spells CASRYDLYSPLHF. The CDR3, as DNA: TGCGCCAGCAGGTACGACTTGTATTCACCCCTCCACTTT.

The rearrangement uses TRBV7-9 and TRBJ2-1; 9 bases align to TRBD2. Per germline, CDR1 SEHNR and CDR2 FQNEAQ (reference sequence). This CDR3 region has 14 residues. The J segment lost 10 bases and the V segment lost 4 bases, leaving 8 bases of the junction unmatched. CDR3 region: CASSWSGGLGEQFF. For the CDR3, the DNA is TGTGCCAGCAGCTGGAGCGGGGGGCTCGGAGAGCAGTTCTTC. Combining the CDR3 with reference TRBV7-9 and TRBJ2-1 gives the whole variable domain DTGVSQNPRHKITKRGQNVTFRCDPISEHNRLYWYRQTLGQGPEFLTYFQNEAQLEKSRLLSDRFSAERPKGSFSTLEIQRTEQGDSAMYLCASSWSGGLGEQFFGPGTRLTVL.

This chain connects TRBV5-5 to TRBJ1-2, with D hard to call. Trimming removed 5 bases at V and 4 bases at J, with 12 bases between. Germline V gene lookup returns CDR1 SGHKS and CDR2 YYEKEE (reference sequence). The CDR3 runs 13 residues. CDR3 sequence (DNA): TGTGCCAGCAGAGATCACGTGTCCTATGGCTACACCTTC. It yields the protein CASRDHVSYGYTF.

In this sample, this clone is medium-sized. This chain links TRBV3-1 (or the pseudogene TRBV3-2) with TRBJ2-4; weak D call: TRBD2 (6 bases). Trimming stripped 1 base from V and 5 bases from J, with 15 bases between. Per germline, CDR1 LGHDT and CDR2 YNNKEL (reference sequence). CDR3 length: 16 amino acids. The CDR3 region is CASSQVTVASENIQYF. CDR3 nucleotide sequence: TGTGCCAGCAGCCAAGTTACGGTTGCTAGCGAAAACATTCAGTACTTC.